This passage covers 20 T cell receptor beta chains from one sample sequenced in a study of blood T cell repertoires in COVID-19. The table came from immunoSEQ multiplex PCR; TCRdb's copy has only in-frame clones and leaves some out. The sample carries around 330,000 clones, about 85% recorded once. Specimen: PBMCs or T cells enriched from blood (not recorded which). These receptors all come from a woman aged 25 to 39 who had been exposed to COVID-19.

The chain carries TRBV4-1 and TRBJ2-5; 8 nucleotides align to TRBD2. V trimming: 1 base; J trimming: 4 bases; junction bases outside the gene matches: 2. Germline V gives CDR1 MGHRA, CDR2 YSYEKL. The CDR3 is made up of 14 amino acids. The CDR3: CASSQVGGAETQYF. The CDR3 DNA is TGCGCCAGCAGCCAAGTCGGGGGGGCAGAGACCCAGTACTTC.

The chain combines TRBV10-3 with TRBJ2-7, with 12 bases fitting TRBD2. V shed 8 bases and J 9 bases; nucleotides not matched to a gene: 14. Germline V gene lookup returns CDR1 ENHRY and CDR2 SYGVKD. The CDR3 extends over 15 amino acids. The CDR3, as DNA: TGTGCCATCGAGGCTGCACTAGCGGGAGGAAAGAGGCAGTACTTC. Translated: CAIEAALAGGKRQYF.

This chain links TRBV2 with TRBJ2-3; TRBD1 aligns across 8 bases. Germline assignment: CDR1 SNHLY and CDR2 FYNNEI. Trimming took 3 bases from V and 4 from J; bases not matched to a gene: 3. The CDR3 sequence is 14 residues long. The CDR3 nucleotides are TGTGCCAGCAGTGAGGACAGGGTCCCAGATACGCAGTATTTT. Its translation: CASSEDRVPDTQYF. Using reference TRBV2 and TRBJ2-3 for the parts outside the CDR3, the full variable domain is EPEVTQTPSHQVTQMGQEVILRCVPISNHLYFYWYRQILGQKVEFLVSFYNNEISEKSEIFDDQFSVERPDGSNFTLKIRSTKLEDSAMYFCASSEDRVPDTQYFGPGTRLTVL.

This clone is judged medium-sized. The CDR3: CASSIFGTGTYEQYF. The CDR3 nucleotides are TGTGCCAGTAGTATTTTCGGGACAGGGACCTACGAGCAGTACTTC. The chain has TRBV19 and TRBJ2-7; 9 bases are a match to TRBD1. The ends lost 3 bases at V and 2 bases at J; junction bases unmatched: 5. The CDR3 loop spans 15 amino acids. The germline V gene encodes CDR1 LNHDA and CDR2 SQIVND (reference sequence).

The chain combines TRBV28 with TRBJ1-2; unclear D gene. Germline V gene lookup returns CDR1 MDHEN and CDR2 SYDVKM. The V gene lost 2 bases and the J gene lost 0 bases, with 7 bases spanning the gap. The length of the CDR3 is 14 residues. The DNA of the CDR3 is TGTGCCAGCAGTTTAGGACTAGCTAACTATGGCTACACCTTC. Translation gives CASSLGLANYGYTF.

The rearrangement joins TRBV19 to TRBJ2-3, with 7 bases fitting TRBD1. Germline values: CDR1 LNHDA, CDR2 SQIVND (reference sequence). Trimming took 10 bases from V and 3 from J; bases not matched to a gene: 10. The CDR3 runs 14 residues. The CDR3 region has the DNA TGTGCCACCTCCCGGGCAGGGGGAACAGATACGCAGTATTTT. Residues: CATSRAGGTDTQYF. The entire variable domain, with the rest obtained from reference TRBV19 and TRBJ2-3, is as follows: DGGITQSPKYLFRKEGQNVTLSCEQNLNHDAMYWYRQDPGQGLRLIYYSQIVNDFQKGDIAEGYSVSREKKESFPLTVTSAQKNPTAFYLCATSRAGGTDTQYFGPGTRLTVL.

This rearrangement joins TRBV5-1 to TRBJ2-7, with 10 bases fitting TRBD2. Losses at the gene ends were 2 bases for V and 6 bases for J; bases not matched to a gene: 8. CDR1 SGHRS and CDR2 YFSETQ come from the germline V gene. The CDR3 covers 15 residues. The CDR3 spells CASSLAGLAGVEQYF. In nucleotides, the CDR3 is TGCGCCAGCAGCTTAGCTGGCCTAGCGGGGGTCGAGCAGTACTTC.

This clone has a single count. V is TRBV28 and J is TRBJ2-5, with TRBD2 matching over 9 bases. J was trimmed by 5 bases and V by 8 bases; bases with no gene match: 6. The V gene's germline CDR1 is MDHEN and CDR2 SYDVKM. The CDR3 has 13 amino acids. CDR3 amino acids: CASRRSGGETQYF. DNA for the CDR3: TGTGCCAGCCGTCGGAGCGGGGGGGAGACCCAGTACTTC.

This chain connects TRBV27 to TRBJ1-2, with D maybe TRBD1 (6 bases). Trimming stripped 3 bases from V and 4 bases from J, with 12 bases between. CDR3 length: 14 amino acids. The germline V gene has CDR1 MNHEY and CDR2 SMNVEV (reference sequence). CDR3 sequence reads: CASSFQGLGYGYTF. The CDR3 nucleotides read TGTGCCAGCAGTTTTCAGGGGCTTGGCTATGGCTACACCTTC.

The genes are TRBV7-3 and TRBJ2-3; tentative D call: TRBD1 (5 bases). Trimming left V 3 bases short and J 6 bases short, with 16 bases between. Germline lookup yields CDR1 SGHTA and CDR2 FQGTGA. The CDR3 covers 15 residues. CDR3 nucleotides: TGTGCCAGCAGCTTGGTCGGGCAGGGCGGTGATACGCAGTATTTT. This codes for CASSLVGQGGDTQYF.

The chain links TRBV27 to TRBJ2-2, with TRBD1 identical over 8 bases. Looked up from germline, CDR1 is MNHEY and CDR2 is SMNVEV (reference sequence). The CDR3 has 14 residues. V shed 6 bases and J 6 bases; nucleotides not matched to a gene: 6. CDR3 sequence reads: CASRNPGQAGELFF. The CDR3 DNA reads as TGTGCCAGCAGAAACCCGGGACAGGCCGGGGAGCTGTTTTTT.

The V and J genes are TRBV7-9 and TRBJ2-5; the match to TRBD2 covers 10 bases. V shed 4 bases and J 4 bases; nucleotides not matched to a gene: 3. Germline V gene data show CDR1 as SEHNR and CDR2 as FQNEAQ (reference sequence). The CDR3 loop spans 14 amino acids. The DNA for the CDR3 is TGTGCCAGCAGCTGGGTAGCGGGGGGAGAGACCCAGTACTTC. Translating it yields CASSWVAGGETQYF.

This clone is medium-sized (0.01 to 0.1%) within its sample. The V and J genes are TRBV30 and TRBJ2-3, with 12 positions matching TRBD1. CDR1 is GTSNPN, CDR2 SVGIG, per germline (reference sequence). The CDR3 is 14 amino acids. J lost 2 bases, V lost 7 bases, and 4 bases had no gene match. The CDR3 region is CALGTGGYTDTQYF. Written as DNA, the CDR3 is TGTGCCTTGGGGACAGGGGGCTACACAGATACGCAGTATTTT.

CDR3 residues: CASSHQAGTGRAFF. Here the CDR3 DNA reads TGTGCCAGCAGCCACCAGGCGGGGACAGGGAGGGCGTTTTTT. V usage is TRBV21-1 and J usage is TRBJ2-2; no DNA check was done on the table's D call, TRBD1. TRBV21-1 is a known pseudogene. The CDR3 is 14 residues long.

The gene calls are TRBV4-2 and TRBJ1-1; 9 bases agree with TRBD1. Germline CDR1 and CDR2: LGHNA and YNFKEQ. The ends lost 4 bases at V and 12 bases at J; junction bases unmatched: 6. This CDR3 comprises 12 residues. CDR3 region: CASSPQQGASFF. CDR3 DNA sequence: TGTGCCAGCAGCCCTCAACAGGGGGCTTCTTTCTTT.

The V gene is TRBV29-1, the J gene TRBJ1-2; the match to TRBD1 covers 8 bases. Germline V CDR1 and CDR2: SQVTM, ANQGSEA. The CDR3 totals 16 residues. V trimming: 6 bases; J trimming: 0 bases; junction bases outside the gene matches: 12. The chain's CDR3 is CSVGSTGAAANYGYTF. The CDR3 coding sequence is TGCAGCGTAGGCTCGACAGGGGCGGCGGCTAACTATGGCTACACCTTC.

The rearrangement uses TRBV28 and TRBJ1-3; D might be TRBD1 (6 bases). Germline CDR1 reads MDHEN; CDR2 reads SYDVKM. V dropped 9 bases and J dropped 1 base, with 16 bases sitting between them. The CDR3 covers 15 residues. Here the CDR3 reads CASLTGSGSGNTIYF. In DNA form, the CDR3 reads TGTGCCAGTTTAACAGGGTCAGGTTCTGGAAACACCATATATTTT.

The chain uses TRBV7-9 and TRBJ2-5; D not certain. Germline loops: CDR1 SEHNR, CDR2 FQNEAQ (reference sequence). This CDR3 is built from 12 residues. V gave up 1 base and J gave up 5 bases, with 5 bases separating them. CDR3 protein: CASSLVIETQYF. CDR3 coding DNA: TGTGCCAGCAGCTTAGTAATCGAGACCCAGTACTTC. The full variable domain, in which reference TRBV7-9 and TRBJ2-5 provide the parts outside the CDR3, is DTGVSQNPRHKITKRGQNVTFRCDPISEHNRLYWYRQTLGQGPEFLTYFQNEAQLEKSRLLSDRFSAERPKGSFSTLEIQRTEQGDSAMYLCASSLVIETQYFGPGTRLLVL.

This clone was counted only a few times. This chain joins TRBV27 and TRBJ2-6; the D is unclear. Trimming shortened V by 3 bases and J by 2 bases, and 8 bases separated the two germline ends. In germline, CDR1 is MNHEY, CDR2 SMNVEV (reference sequence). The CDR3 is made up of 15 amino acids. The CDR3 region is CASSFLSTGANVLTF. CDR3 nucleotide sequence: TGTGCCAGCAGTTTTCTGAGTACTGGGGCCAACGTCCTGACTTTC. The whole variable domain, remainder taken from reference TRBV27 and TRBJ2-6, is EAQVTQNPRYLITVTGKKLTVTCSQNMNHEYMSWYRQDPGLGLRQIYYSMNVEVTDKGDVPEGYKVSRKEKRNFPLILESPSPNQTSLYFCASSFLSTGANVLTFGAGSRLTVL.

The rearrangement links TRBV7-2 to TRBJ2-1; D remains unclear. The CDR3 spans 13 residues. Trimming left V 6 bases short and J 3 bases short, with 9 bases between. Germline V gene sequence: CDR1 SGHTA, CDR2 FQGNSA. The chain's CDR3 is CASRPGNYNEQFF. The CDR3 DNA follows: TGTGCCAGCAGGCCAGGAAACTACAATGAGCAGTTCTTC.